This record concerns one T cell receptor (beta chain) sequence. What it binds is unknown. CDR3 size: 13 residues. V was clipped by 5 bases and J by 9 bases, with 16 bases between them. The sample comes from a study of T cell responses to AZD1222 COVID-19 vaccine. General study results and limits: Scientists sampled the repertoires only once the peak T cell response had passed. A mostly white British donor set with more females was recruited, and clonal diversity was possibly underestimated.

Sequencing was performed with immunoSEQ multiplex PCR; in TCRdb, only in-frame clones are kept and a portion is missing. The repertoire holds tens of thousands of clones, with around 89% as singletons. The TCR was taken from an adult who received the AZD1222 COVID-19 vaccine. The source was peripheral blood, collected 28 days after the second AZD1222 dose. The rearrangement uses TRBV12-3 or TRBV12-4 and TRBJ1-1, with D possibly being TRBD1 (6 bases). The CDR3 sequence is CASSQNRVLKAFF. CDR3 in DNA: TGTGCCAGCAGTCAGAACAGGGTTCTCAAAGCTTTCTTT.